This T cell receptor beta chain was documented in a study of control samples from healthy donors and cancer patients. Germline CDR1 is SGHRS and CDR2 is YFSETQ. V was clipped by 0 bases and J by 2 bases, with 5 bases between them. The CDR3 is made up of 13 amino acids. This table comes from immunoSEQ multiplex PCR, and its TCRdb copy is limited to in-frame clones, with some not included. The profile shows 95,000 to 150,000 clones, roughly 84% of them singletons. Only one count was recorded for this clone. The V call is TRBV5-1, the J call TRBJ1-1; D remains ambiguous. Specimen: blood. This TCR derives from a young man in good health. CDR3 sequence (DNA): TGCGCCAGCAGCTTGGATCAAAACACTGAAGCTTTCTTT. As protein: CASSLDQNTEAFF.